This T cell receptor (beta chain) derives from a study of vaccination effects on CD4 cells after COVID-19. Clones were sequenced by immunoSEQ multiplex PCR, and TCRdb holds only the in-frame ones, with some missing. Of approximately 74,000 clones in the sample, around 79% were seen once. With regard to this clone: Its antigen is still unknown.

This CDR3 comprises 14 residues. Trimming removed 3 bases from V and 10 bases from J; junction bases left unmatched: 4. Germline V gene sequence: CDR1 SGHTS, CDR2 YDEGEE. Expansion of antigen-specific CD4+ T cells with viral peptide pools was carried out by the ViraFEST assay before sequencing. After more than 8 days in culture, the CD4+ T cells were isolated. Nucleocapsid antibody tests were negative, and the vaccine recipients had no prior SARS-CoV-2 infection. This specimen consisted of CD4+ T cells from PBMCs cultured with HCoV-NL63 spike peptides, obtained before COVID-19 vaccination. The TCR comes from a human donor who received a COVID-19 vaccine. The rearrangement uses TRBV5-8 and TRBJ1-6, with 10 bases aligning to TRBD1. CDR3 amino acids: CASSWDRGSSPLHF. The CDR3 DNA sequence: TGTGCCAGCAGCTGGGACAGGGGTAGCTCACCCCTCCACTTT.